The source of this T cell receptor (beta chain) is a study of CD8 T cells in ankylosing spondylitis. The CDR3 is 14 amino acids. Germline values: CDR1 KGHDR, CDR2 SFDVKD. Trimming left V 0 bases short and J 1 base short, with 5 bases between. Remarks on this clonotype: What it binds is not known.

The study's findings and limits: Among TCR beta sequences, a motif of several highly homologous variants appeared characteristic of ankylosing spondylitis blood.

Quantitative 5'-RACE with molecular barcodes was used to make the TCR beta libraries. TCRdb itself ran the 5' RACE reads through MiXCR, one entry per CDR3 protein. The sample contains approximately 550,000 distinct CDR3 sequences, about 13% of which appear only once. Input material: blood, either unsorted or a sorted T cell fraction (not recorded which). The sequence was collected from a male donor with ankylosing spondylitis. The chain couples TRBV24-1 to TRBJ1-2, with D unresolved. CDR3: CATSDLNYNYGYTF. The CDR3 DNA sequence: TGTGCCACCAGTGATTTGAACTATAACTATGGCTACACCTTC.